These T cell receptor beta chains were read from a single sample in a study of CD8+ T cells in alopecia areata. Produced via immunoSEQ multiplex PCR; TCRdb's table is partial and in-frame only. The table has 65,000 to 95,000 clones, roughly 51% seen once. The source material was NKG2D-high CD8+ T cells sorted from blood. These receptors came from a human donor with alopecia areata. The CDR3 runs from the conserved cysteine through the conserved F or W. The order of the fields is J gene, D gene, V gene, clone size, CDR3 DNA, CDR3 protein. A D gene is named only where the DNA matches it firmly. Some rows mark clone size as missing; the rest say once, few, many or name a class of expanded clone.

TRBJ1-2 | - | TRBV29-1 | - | TGCAGCGTTTACCCCATGGGACATAAAGGATCAGGCTACACCTTC | CSVYPMGHKGSGYTF
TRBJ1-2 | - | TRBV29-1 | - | TGCAGCGTTGATTTGGGGGCCTTGTATGGCTACACCTTC | CSVDLGALYGYTF
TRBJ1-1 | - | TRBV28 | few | TGTGCCAGCAGTTTAGGCCCCGACAGCCGCACTGAAGCTTTCTTT | CASSLGPDSRTEAFF
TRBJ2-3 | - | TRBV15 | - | TGTGCCACCAGCACCCGGGACTCTCGCACAGATACGCAGTATTTT | CATSTRDSRTDTQYF
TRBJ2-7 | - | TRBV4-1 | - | TGCGCCAGCAGCCCGACAGCCGCCTACTACGAGCAGTACTTC | CASSPTAAYYEQYF
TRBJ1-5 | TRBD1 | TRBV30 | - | TGTGCCTGGAGTCCCGGACAGGGGGATCAGCCCCAGCATTTT | CAWSPGQGDQPQHF
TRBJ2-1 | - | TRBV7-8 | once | TGTGCCGGCAGCTTTTCCGTCCATGAGCAGTTCTTC | CAGSFSVHEQFF
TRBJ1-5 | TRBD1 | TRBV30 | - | TGTGCCTGGAGTGAAGGACAGGGAACCTATCAGCCCCAGCATTTT | CAWSEGQGTYQPQHF
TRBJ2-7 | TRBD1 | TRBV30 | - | TGTGCCTGGAGTGGGACAGGGGGAAACTACGAGCAGTACTTC | CAWSGTGGNYEQYF
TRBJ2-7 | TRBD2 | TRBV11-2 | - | TGTGCCAGCAGCGAAGGGACTAGCGGCGAGCAGTACTTC | CASSEGTSGEQYF